The 4 T cell receptor beta chains below all came from one sample that was sequenced in a study of blood T cell repertoires in COVID-19. The method was immunoSEQ multiplex PCR; TCRdb's version includes in-frame clones alone and lacks a portion of them. The data contain about 190,000 clones, around 89% of them seen just once; the ten biggest clones take up about 0.66%. The sample comprised peripheral blood. The source is a man between 50 and 59 years old with acute or convalescent COVID-19.

The chain carries TRBV5-1 and TRBJ2-2; tentatively, D is TRBD1 (6 bases). Germline V CDR1 and CDR2: SGHRS, YFSETQ. The V end was cut by 4 bases, the J end by 4 bases, with 14 bases between. CDR3 length equals 15 residues. CDR3 amino acids: CASSTPGAITGELFF. The CDR3 coding sequence is TGCGCCAGCAGCACTCCAGGGGCTATCACCGGGGAGCTGTTTTTT. The whole variable domain, filled in from reference TRBV5-1 and TRBJ2-2, reads KAGVTQTPRYLIKTRGQQVTLSCSPISGHRSVSWYQQTPGQGLQFLFEYFSETQRNKGNFPGRFSGRQFSNSRSEMNVSTLELGDSALYLCASSTPGAITGELFFGEGSRLTVL.

The chain's CDR3 is CASSPNWGGLRNEQFF. CDR3 sequence (DNA): TGTGCCAGCAGCCCTAACTGGGGAGGGCTCCGCAATGAGCAGTTCTTC. V gene TRBV14 combines with J gene TRBJ2-1; TRBD2 matches 7 bases. Germline V lookup: CDR1 SGHDN, CDR2 FVKESK. The CDR3 is 16 amino acids. The V and J ends lost 4 bases and 6 bases, in that order; junction bases with no gene match: 12.

This chain uses TRBV10-3 with TRBJ1-2; a possible D gene is TRBD1 (5 bases). CDR3 length equals 13 residues. The ends were cut back, 7 bases at V and 0 bases at J, with 9 bases in the middle. Germline assignment: CDR1 ENHRY and CDR2 SYGVKD. CDR3 nucleotides: TGTGCCATCAACCCGGACACTAACTATGGCTACACCTTC. It encodes CAINPDTNYGYTF.

V and J are TRBV11-2 and TRBJ1-1; 7 bases are shared with TRBD1. CDR1 and CDR2 from the germline V gene are SGHAT and FQNNGV. The CDR3 consists of 15 residues. V was clipped by 5 bases and J by 0 bases; unmatched bases: 6. The CDR3 bases are TGTGCCAGCAGCCCGGGACAGTTCATGAACACTGAAGCTTTCTTT. Translation: CASSPGQFMNTEAFF.